What follows describes a single TCR beta chain. As yet, its antigen is unknown. PCR used 60 Vbeta primers and 13 Jbeta primers. Source study methods: Roughly 12 million shared chains were among about 80 million unique TCR beta chains counted in a later analysis. TCRdb's copy holds only in-frame clones and misses some; the assay was immunoSEQ multiplex PCR. The D gene and trimming were derived from the DNA, and the V and J assignments and clone size from that table. The repertoire holds 84,000 or so clones, with approximately 60% as singletons. This record belongs to a study of cytomegalovirus exposure and HLA in healthy donors. The study, taken as a whole, reports: DRB1 showed the most TCR associations and HLA-C the fewest in a later analysis, as rates varied by HLA locus.

There are 14 residues in the CDR3. The V end lost 5 bases, the J end lost 2 bases, and 12 bases lay between the germline ends. Germline CDR1 and CDR2: SGHAT and FQNNGV. The chain carries TRBV11-2 and TRBJ2-5, with D possibly matching TRBD1 (5 bases). The sample comprised PBMCs. The TCR comes from a woman in her thirties in good health and CMV-seropositive. CDR3 nucleotide sequence: TGTGCCAGCAGCCCCAGGGCTCCGCAAGAGACCCAGTACTTC. Protein product: CASSPRAPQETQYF. The whole variable domain, filled in from reference TRBV11-2 and TRBJ2-5, reads EAGVAQSPRYKIIEKRQSVAFWCNPISGHATLYWYQQILGQGPKLLIQFQNNGVVDDSQLPKDRFSAERLKGVDSTLKIQPAKLEDSAVYLCASSPRAPQETQYFGPGTRLLVL.